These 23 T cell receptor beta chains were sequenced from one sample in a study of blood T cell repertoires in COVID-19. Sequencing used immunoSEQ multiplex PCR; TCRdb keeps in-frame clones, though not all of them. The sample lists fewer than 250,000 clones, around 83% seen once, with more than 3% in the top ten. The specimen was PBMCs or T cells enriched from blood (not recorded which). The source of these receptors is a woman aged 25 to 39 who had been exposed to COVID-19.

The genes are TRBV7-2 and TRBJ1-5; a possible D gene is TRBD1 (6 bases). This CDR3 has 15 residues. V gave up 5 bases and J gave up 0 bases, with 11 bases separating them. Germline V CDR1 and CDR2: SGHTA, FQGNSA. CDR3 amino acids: CASSAQTGSNQPQHF. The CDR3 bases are TGTGCCAGCAGCGCCCAGACAGGTAGCAATCAGCCCCAGCATTTT.

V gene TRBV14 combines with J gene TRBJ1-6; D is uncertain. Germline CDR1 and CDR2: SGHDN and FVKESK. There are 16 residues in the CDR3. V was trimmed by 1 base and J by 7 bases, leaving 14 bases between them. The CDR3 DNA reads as TGTGCCAGCAGCCAAGTGCGGCCTATTGGGAATTCACCCCTCCACTTT. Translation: CASSQVRPIGNSPLHF. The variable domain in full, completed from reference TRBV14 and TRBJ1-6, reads EAGVTQFPSHSVIEKGQTVTLRCDPISGHDNLYWYRRVMGKEIKFLLHFVKESKQDESGMPNNRFLAERTGGTYSTLKVQPAELEDSGVYFCASSQVRPIGNSPLHFGNGTRLTVT.

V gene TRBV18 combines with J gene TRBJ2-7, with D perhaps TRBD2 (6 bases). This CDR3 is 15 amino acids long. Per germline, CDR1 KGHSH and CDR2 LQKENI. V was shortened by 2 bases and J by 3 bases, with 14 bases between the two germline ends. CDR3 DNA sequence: TGTGCCAGCTCACCATTGGCGGGATCCAACTACGAGCAGTACTTC. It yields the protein CASSPLAGSNYEQYF.

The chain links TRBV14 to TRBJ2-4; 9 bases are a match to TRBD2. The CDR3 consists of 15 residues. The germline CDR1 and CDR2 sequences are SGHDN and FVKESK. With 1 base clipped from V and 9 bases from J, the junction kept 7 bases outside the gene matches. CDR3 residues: CASSQALAGSGIQYF. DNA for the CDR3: TGTGCCAGCAGCCAAGCTCTAGCGGGGAGCGGCATTCAGTACTTC.

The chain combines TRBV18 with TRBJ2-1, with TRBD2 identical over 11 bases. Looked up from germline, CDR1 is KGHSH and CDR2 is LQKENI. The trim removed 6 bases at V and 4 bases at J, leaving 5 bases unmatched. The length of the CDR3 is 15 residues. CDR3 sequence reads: CASSQRTSGYNEQFF. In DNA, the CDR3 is TGTGCCAGCTCCCAACGGACTAGCGGGTACAATGAGCAGTTCTTC.

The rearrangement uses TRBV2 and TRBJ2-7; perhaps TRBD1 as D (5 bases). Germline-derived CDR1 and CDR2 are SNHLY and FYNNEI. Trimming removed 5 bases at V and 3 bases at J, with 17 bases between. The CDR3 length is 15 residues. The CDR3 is CASSPGMGRDYEQYF. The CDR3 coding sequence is TGTGCCAGCAGTCCAGGGATGGGCAGGGACTACGAGCAGTACTTC.

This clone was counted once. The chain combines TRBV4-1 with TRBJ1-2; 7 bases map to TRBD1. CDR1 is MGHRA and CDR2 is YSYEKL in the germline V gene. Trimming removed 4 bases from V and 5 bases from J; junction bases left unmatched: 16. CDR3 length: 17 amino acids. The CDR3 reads CASSPRDSQSGGYGYTF. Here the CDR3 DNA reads TGCGCCAGCAGCCCGAGGGACAGTCAAAGTGGGGGTTATGGCTACACCTTC.

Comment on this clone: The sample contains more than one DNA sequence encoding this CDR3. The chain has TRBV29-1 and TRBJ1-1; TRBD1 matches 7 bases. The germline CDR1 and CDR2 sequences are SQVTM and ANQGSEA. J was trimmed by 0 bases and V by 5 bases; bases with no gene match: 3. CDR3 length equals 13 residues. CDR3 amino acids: CSVQGVLNTEAFF. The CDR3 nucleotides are TGCAGCGTTCAGGGGGTCCTGAACACTGAAGCTTTCTTT.

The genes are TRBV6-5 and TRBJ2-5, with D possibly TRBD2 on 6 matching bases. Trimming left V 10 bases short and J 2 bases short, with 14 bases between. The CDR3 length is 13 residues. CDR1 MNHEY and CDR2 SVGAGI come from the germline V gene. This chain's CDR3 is CATRGSAQETQYF. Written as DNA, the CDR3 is TGTGCCACCCGGGGGAGCGCACAAGAGACCCAGTACTTC.

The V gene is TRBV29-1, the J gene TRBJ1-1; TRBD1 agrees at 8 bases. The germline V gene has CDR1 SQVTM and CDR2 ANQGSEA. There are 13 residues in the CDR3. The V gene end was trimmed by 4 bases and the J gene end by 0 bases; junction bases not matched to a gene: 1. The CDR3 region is CSVVQGVNTEAFF. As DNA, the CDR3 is TGCAGCGTTGTACAGGGGGTGAACACTGAAGCTTTCTTT.

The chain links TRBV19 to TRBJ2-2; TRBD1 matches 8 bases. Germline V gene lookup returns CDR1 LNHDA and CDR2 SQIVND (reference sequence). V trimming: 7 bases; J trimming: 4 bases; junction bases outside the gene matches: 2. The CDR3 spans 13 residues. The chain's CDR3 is CASTRGPTGELFF. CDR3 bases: TGTGCCAGTACCAGGGGGCCCACCGGGGAGCTGTTTTTT. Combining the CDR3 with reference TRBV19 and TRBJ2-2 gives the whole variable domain DGGITQSPKYLFRKEGQNVTLSCEQNLNHDAMYWYRQDPGQGLRLIYYSQIVNDFQKGDIAEGYSVSREKKESFPLTVTSAQKNPTAFYLCASTRGPTGELFFGEGSRLTVL.

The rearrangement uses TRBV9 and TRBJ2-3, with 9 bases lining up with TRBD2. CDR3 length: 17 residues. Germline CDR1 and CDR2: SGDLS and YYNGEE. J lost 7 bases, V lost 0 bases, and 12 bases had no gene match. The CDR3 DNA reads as TGTGCCAGCAGCGTAGAGGCAGCGGGGGGCGTCCAAAATACGCAGTATTTT. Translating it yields CASSVEAAGGVQNTQYF.

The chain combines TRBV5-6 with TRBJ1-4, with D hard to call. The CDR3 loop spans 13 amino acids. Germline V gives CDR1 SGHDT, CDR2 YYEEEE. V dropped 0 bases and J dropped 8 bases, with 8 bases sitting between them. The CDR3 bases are TGTGCCAGCAGCTTGGTGTTGCGGGAAAAACTGTTTTTT. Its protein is CASSLVLREKLFF. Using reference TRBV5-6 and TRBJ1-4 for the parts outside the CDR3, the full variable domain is DAGVTQSPTHLIKTRGQQVTLRCSPKSGHDTVSWYQQALGQGPQFIFQYYEEEERQRGNFPDRFSGHQFPNYSSELNVNALLLGDSALYLCASSLVLREKLFFGSGTQLSVL.

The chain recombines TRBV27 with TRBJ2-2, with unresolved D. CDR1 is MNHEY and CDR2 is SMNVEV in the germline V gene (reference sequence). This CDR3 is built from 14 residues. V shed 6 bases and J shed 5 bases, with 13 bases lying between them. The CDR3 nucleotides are TGTGCCAGCAGCCCTATCCGACAAACCGGGGAGCTGTTTTTT. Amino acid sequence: CASSPIRQTGELFF.

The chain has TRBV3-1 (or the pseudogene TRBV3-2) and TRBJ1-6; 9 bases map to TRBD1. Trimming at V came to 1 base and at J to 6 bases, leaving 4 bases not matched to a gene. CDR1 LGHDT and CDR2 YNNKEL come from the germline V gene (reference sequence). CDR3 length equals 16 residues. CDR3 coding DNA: TGTGCCAGCAGCCAAGGTTGGACAGGGGCTAATTCACCCCTCCACTTT. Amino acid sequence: CASSQGWTGANSPLHF.

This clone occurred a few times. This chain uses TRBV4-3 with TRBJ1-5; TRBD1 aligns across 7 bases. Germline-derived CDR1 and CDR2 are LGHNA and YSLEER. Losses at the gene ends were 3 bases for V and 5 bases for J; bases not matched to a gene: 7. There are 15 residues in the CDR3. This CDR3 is CASSQQGGADQPQHF. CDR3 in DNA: TGCGCCAGCAGCCAGCAGGGGGGCGCGGATCAGCCCCAGCATTTT.

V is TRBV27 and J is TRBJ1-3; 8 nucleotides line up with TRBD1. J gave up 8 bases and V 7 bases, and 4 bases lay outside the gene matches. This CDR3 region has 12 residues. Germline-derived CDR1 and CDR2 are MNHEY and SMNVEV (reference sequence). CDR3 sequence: CASIIQGDTIYF. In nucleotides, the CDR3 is TGTGCCAGCATTATACAGGGGGACACCATATATTTT.

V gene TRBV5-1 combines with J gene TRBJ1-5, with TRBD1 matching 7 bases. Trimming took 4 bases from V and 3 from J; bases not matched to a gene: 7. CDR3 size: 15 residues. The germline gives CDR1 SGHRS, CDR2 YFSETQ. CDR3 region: CASSLGGQHNQPQHF. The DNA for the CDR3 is TGCGCCAGCAGCCTGGGGGGACAGCACAATCAGCCCCAGCATTTT. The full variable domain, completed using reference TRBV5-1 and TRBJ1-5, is KAGVTQTPRYLIKTRGQQVTLSCSPISGHRSVSWYQQTPGQGLQFLFEYFSETQRNKGNFPGRFSGRQFSNSRSEMNVSTLELGDSALYLCASSLGGQHNQPQHFGDGTRLSIL.

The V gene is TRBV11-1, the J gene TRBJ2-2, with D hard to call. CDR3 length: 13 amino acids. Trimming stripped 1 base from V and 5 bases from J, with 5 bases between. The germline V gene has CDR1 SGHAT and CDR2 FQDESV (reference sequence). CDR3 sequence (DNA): TGTGCCAGCAGCTTAGATAATACCGGGGAGCTGTTTTTT. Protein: CASSLDNTGELFF.

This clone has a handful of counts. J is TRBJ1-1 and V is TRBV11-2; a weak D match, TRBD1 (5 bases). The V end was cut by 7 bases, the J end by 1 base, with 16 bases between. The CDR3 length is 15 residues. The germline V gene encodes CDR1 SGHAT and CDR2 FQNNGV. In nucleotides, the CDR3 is TGTGCCAGCACCCTAGGGACTAAGGCGAACACTGAAGCTTTCTTT. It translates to CASTLGTKANTEAFF.

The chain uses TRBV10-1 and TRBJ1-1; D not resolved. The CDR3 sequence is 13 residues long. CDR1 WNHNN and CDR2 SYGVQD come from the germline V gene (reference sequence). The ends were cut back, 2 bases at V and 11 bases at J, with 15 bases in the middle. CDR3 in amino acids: CASSEPGSRWAFF. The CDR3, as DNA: TGCGCCAGCAGTGAGCCGGGGAGTCGGTGGGCTTTCTTT.

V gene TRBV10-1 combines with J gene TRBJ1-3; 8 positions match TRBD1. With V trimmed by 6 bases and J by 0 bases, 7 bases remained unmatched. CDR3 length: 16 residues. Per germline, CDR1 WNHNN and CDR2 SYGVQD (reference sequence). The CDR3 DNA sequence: TGCGCCAGCAGCCTCGGGACAGGCCCCTCTGGAAACACCATATATTTT. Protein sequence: CASSLGTGPSGNTIYF.

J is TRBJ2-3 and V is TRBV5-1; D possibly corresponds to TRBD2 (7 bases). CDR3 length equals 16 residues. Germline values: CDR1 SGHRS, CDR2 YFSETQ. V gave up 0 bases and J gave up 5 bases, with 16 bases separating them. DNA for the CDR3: TGCGCCAGCAGCTTGGTTCGGGGGGCCATTATAGATACGCAGTATTTT. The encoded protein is CASSLVRGAIIDTQYF.